The rows below give T cell receptor beta chains drawn from one sample of a study of blood T cell repertoires in COVID-19. Clones were read by immunoSEQ multiplex PCR, and TCRdb kept only the in-frame ones, dropping some. The data show fewer than 100,000 clones, approximately 90% seen once. Sequencing input: peripheral blood. These receptors originate from a woman aged 80 or over with acute or convalescent COVID-19. Each CDR3 is given with its conserved first and last residue. Each record gives: D gene, clone size, V gene, J gene, CDR3 protein, CDR3 DNA. A D gene is named only where the DNA matches it firmly. Clone size, where shown, is once, few, many, or a class for clones that have expanded.

d_call: -
clone_size: few
v_call: TRBV5-4
j_call: TRBJ1-1
cdr3_aa: CASSFGGQSNTEAFF
cdr3_nt: TGTGCCAGCAGCTTCGGGGGGCAGTCGAACACTGAAGCTTTCTTT

d_call: TRBD1
clone_size: -
v_call: TRBV18
j_call: TRBJ1-6
cdr3_aa: CASSPPGTGGNSPLHF
cdr3_nt: TGTGCCAGCTCACCACCGGGGACAGGGGGTAATTCACCCCTCCACTTT

d_call: -
clone_size: -
v_call: TRBV3-1/TRBV3-2
j_call: TRBJ2-2
cdr3_aa: CASSQASGELFF
cdr3_nt: TGTGCCAGCAGCCAAGCTAGCGGGGAGCTGTTTTTT

d_call: -
clone_size: -
v_call: TRBV28
j_call: TRBJ1-6
cdr3_aa: CASRYGISNSPLHF
cdr3_nt: TGTGCCAGCAGGTACGGGATTAGCAATTCACCCCTCCACTTT

d_call: TRBD1
clone_size: -
v_call: TRBV2
j_call: TRBJ1-4
cdr3_aa: CASSGDRALGKLFF
cdr3_nt: TGTGCCAGCAGTGGGGACAGGGCTTTAGGGAAACTGTTTTTT

d_call: -
clone_size: -
v_call: TRBV28
j_call: TRBJ1-6
cdr3_aa: CTSMASMSPLHF
cdr3_nt: TGTACCAGCATGGCATCAATGTCACCCCTCCACTTT

d_call: TRBD1
clone_size: -
v_call: TRBV29-1
j_call: TRBJ1-2
cdr3_aa: CSAQTGGSGYTF
cdr3_nt: TGCAGCGCCCAGACAGGGGGCTCTGGCTACACCTTC

d_call: -
clone_size: -
v_call: TRBV9
j_call: TRBJ1-3
cdr3_aa: CASSAGGGNTIYF
cdr3_nt: TGTGCCAGCAGCGCCGGGGGAGGAAACACCATATATTTT

d_call: -
clone_size: -
v_call: TRBV18
j_call: TRBJ2-2
cdr3_aa: CASSRGQNTGELFF
cdr3_nt: TGTGCCAGCTCACGGGGACAGAACACCGGGGAGCTGTTTTTT

d_call: -
clone_size: -
v_call: TRBV28
j_call: TRBJ1-6
cdr3_aa: CASSSTGFPYNSPLHF
cdr3_nt: TGTGCCAGCAGTTCGACAGGTTTTCCCTATAATTCACCCCTCCACTTT

d_call: -
clone_size: -
v_call: TRBV18
j_call: TRBJ2-2
cdr3_aa: CASSPTRSTGELFF
cdr3_nt: TGTGCCAGCTCACCAACTCGGAGCACCGGGGAGCTGTTTTTT

d_call: -
clone_size: -
v_call: TRBV28
j_call: TRBJ2-2
cdr3_aa: CASSLPNTGELFF
cdr3_nt: TGTGCCAGCAGCCTTCCGAACACCGGGGAGCTGTTTTTT

d_call: -
clone_size: -
v_call: TRBV5-1
j_call: TRBJ2-5
cdr3_aa: CASRDSPKTQYF
cdr3_nt: TGCGCCAGCAGGGACAGTCCAAAGACCCAGTACTTC

d_call: -
clone_size: -
v_call: TRBV9
j_call: TRBJ2-6
cdr3_aa: CASSVEYGARSGANVLTF
cdr3_nt: TGTGCCAGCAGCGTAGAATATGGGGCTCGCTCTGGGGCCAACGTCCTGACTTTC

d_call: -
clone_size: -
v_call: TRBV7-9
j_call: TRBJ2-3
cdr3_aa: CASSQGRGSSTDTQYF
cdr3_nt: TGTGCCAGCAGCCAAGGAAGGGGGAGTAGCACAGATACGCAGTATTTT

d_call: -
clone_size: -
v_call: TRBV29-1
j_call: TRBJ1-5
cdr3_aa: CSVLGGRGQPQHF
cdr3_nt: TGCAGCGTGCTGGGGGGGAGAGGGCAGCCCCAGCATTTT

d_call: -
clone_size: -
v_call: TRBV10-3
j_call: TRBJ2-2
cdr3_aa: CAISERGPGELFF
cdr3_nt: TGTGCCATCAGTGAGAGAGGTCCCGGGGAGCTGTTTTTT

d_call: -
clone_size: -
v_call: TRBV19
j_call: TRBJ1-5
cdr3_aa: CASMTASHSNQPQHF
cdr3_nt: TGTGCCAGTATGACAGCCTCACATAGCAATCAGCCCCAGCATTTT

d_call: TRBD1
clone_size: -
v_call: TRBV6-5
j_call: TRBJ1-2
cdr3_aa: CASTRTGEDYGYTF
cdr3_nt: TGTGCCAGCACCAGGACAGGGGAGGACTATGGCTACACCTTC

d_call: -
clone_size: -
v_call: TRBV9
j_call: TRBJ1-4
cdr3_aa: CASSVATGRDEKLFF
cdr3_nt: TGTGCCAGCAGCGTAGCTACAGGTCGGGATGAAAAACTGTTTTTT

d_call: -
clone_size: once
v_call: TRBV6-2/TRBV6-3
j_call: TRBJ2-7
cdr3_aa: CASSYVAGWTTYEQYF
cdr3_nt: TGTGCCAGCAGTTACGTGGCAGGGTGGACCACCTACGAGCAGTACTTC

d_call: -
clone_size: -
v_call: TRBV28
j_call: TRBJ1-6
cdr3_aa: CASSFDRQSSYNSPLHF
cdr3_nt: TGTGCCAGCAGTTTCGACAGGCAAAGCTCCTATAATTCACCCCTCCACTTT

d_call: -
clone_size: -
v_call: TRBV21-1
j_call: TRBJ2-7
cdr3_aa: CASSKATRDRGPYLYEQYF
cdr3_nt: TGTGCCAGCAGCAAAGCCACCCGGGACAGGGGGCCTTACCTCTACGAGCAGTACTTC

d_call: TRBD2
clone_size: -
v_call: TRBV6-5
j_call: TRBJ2-3
cdr3_aa: CASRLAGASTDTQYF
cdr3_nt: TGTGCCAGCAGACTAGCGGGTGCTAGCACAGATACGCAGTATTTT

d_call: -
clone_size: -
v_call: TRBV18
j_call: TRBJ1-3
cdr3_aa: CASSPLGVLSGNTIYF
cdr3_nt: TGTGCCAGCTCACCTTTGGGCGTCCTCTCTGGAAACACCATATATTTT

d_call: -
clone_size: -
v_call: TRBV4-3
j_call: TRBJ1-2
cdr3_aa: CASSQDRRGGYTF
cdr3_nt: TGCGCCAGCAGCCAAGATCGTAGGGGTGGCTACACCTTC

d_call: TRBD2
clone_size: once
v_call: TRBV7-8
j_call: TRBJ2-7
cdr3_aa: CASSLRDGRRYEQYF
cdr3_nt: TGTGCCAGCAGCCTAAGGGACGGGAGGAGGTACGAGCAGTACTTC

d_call: TRBD1
clone_size: -
v_call: TRBV5-1
j_call: TRBJ1-6
cdr3_aa: CASSLGTGGDSPLHF
cdr3_nt: TGCGCCAGCAGCTTGGGGACAGGGGGAGATTCACCCCTCCACTTT

d_call: TRBD1
clone_size: -
v_call: TRBV3-1/TRBV3-2
j_call: TRBJ1-1
cdr3_aa: CASSSDRVNTEAFF
cdr3_nt: TGTGCCAGCAGCTCAGACAGGGTGAACACTGAAGCTTTCTTT

d_call: TRBD2
clone_size: -
v_call: TRBV5-1
j_call: TRBJ2-3
cdr3_aa: CASSLFGGTDTQYF
cdr3_nt: TGCGCCAGCAGCTTATTCGGGGGGACAGATACGCAGTATTTT

d_call: TRBD1
clone_size: medium-sized
v_call: TRBV4-2
j_call: TRBJ1-6
cdr3_aa: CASSQVLQGSSYNSPLHF
cdr3_nt: TGTGCCAGCAGCCAAGTCCTACAGGGGAGCTCCTATAATTCACCCCTCCACTTT

d_call: -
clone_size: -
v_call: TRBV7-2
j_call: TRBJ2-7
cdr3_aa: CASSPFLRGSYYEQYF
cdr3_nt: TGTGCCAGCAGCCCATTTCTCCGGGGATCATACTACGAGCAGTACTTC

d_call: -
clone_size: -
v_call: TRBV3-1/TRBV3-2
j_call: TRBJ2-7
cdr3_aa: CASSQWSEGRGREQYF
cdr3_nt: TGTGCCAGCAGCCAGTGGTCCGAGGGCAGGGGCCGCGAGCAGTACTTC

d_call: TRBD2
clone_size: once
v_call: TRBV18
j_call: TRBJ2-1
cdr3_aa: CASSPPGLVHEQFF
cdr3_nt: TGTGCCAGCTCACCTCCGGGACTAGTCCATGAGCAGTTCTTC

d_call: -
clone_size: -
v_call: TRBV27
j_call: TRBJ1-6
cdr3_aa: CASSFRSTYNSPLHF
cdr3_nt: TGTGCCAGCAGTTTCCGGAGTACCTATAATTCACCCCTCCACTTT

d_call: -
clone_size: -
v_call: TRBV4-1
j_call: TRBJ2-3
cdr3_aa: CASSTTRDSSTDTQYF
cdr3_nt: TGCGCCAGCAGCACTACCCGGGACTCTAGCACAGATACGCAGTATTTT

d_call: -
clone_size: -
v_call: TRBV7-9
j_call: TRBJ2-1
cdr3_aa: CASSPRSGDAGSYNEQFF
cdr3_nt: TGTGCCAGCAGCCCAAGGTCGGGAGATGCAGGGTCCTACAATGAGCAGTTCTTC

d_call: TRBD1
clone_size: once
v_call: TRBV5-1
j_call: TRBJ2-2
cdr3_aa: CASSQGTGRNTGELFF
cdr3_nt: TGCGCCAGCAGCCAAGGGACAGGGAGGAACACCGGGGAGCTGTTTTTT

d_call: -
clone_size: -
v_call: TRBV28
j_call: TRBJ2-7
cdr3_aa: CASNHRYTTYEQYF
cdr3_nt: TGTGCCAGCAATCACAGGTACACAACCTACGAGCAGTACTTC

d_call: TRBD1
clone_size: -
v_call: TRBV19
j_call: TRBJ1-2
cdr3_aa: CAIRTGGNYGYTF
cdr3_nt: TGTGCCATCCGGACAGGGGGTAACTATGGCTACACCTTC

d_call: TRBD2
clone_size: -
v_call: TRBV27
j_call: TRBJ2-3
cdr3_aa: CASSLNPGGYLGTDTQYF
cdr3_nt: TGTGCCAGCAGTTTAAATCCGGGAGGATATCTTGGCACAGATACGCAGTATTTT

d_call: -
clone_size: -
v_call: TRBV9
j_call: TRBJ1-6
cdr3_aa: CASSAKQNSPLHF
cdr3_nt: TGTGCCAGCAGCGCCAAACAGAATTCACCCCTCCACTTT

d_call: -
clone_size: -
v_call: TRBV6-5
j_call: TRBJ1-2
cdr3_aa: CASREGLTYGYTF
cdr3_nt: TGTGCCAGCAGGGAGGGCCTAACCTATGGCTACACCTTC

d_call: -
clone_size: once
v_call: TRBV28
j_call: TRBJ2-7
cdr3_aa: CASSSQIAEWGISYEQYF
cdr3_nt: TGTGCCAGCAGTTCCCAGATAGCGGAGTGGGGAATCTCCTACGAGCAGTACTTC

d_call: TRBD2
clone_size: -
v_call: TRBV4-2
j_call: TRBJ2-3
cdr3_aa: CASSQVGGSDADTQYF
cdr3_nt: TGTGCCAGCAGCCAAGTAGGCGGGAGTGACGCAGATACGCAGTATTTT

d_call: -
clone_size: few
v_call: TRBV28
j_call: TRBJ1-4
cdr3_aa: CASSFPIQDNLYSEKLFF
cdr3_nt: TGTGCCAGCAGTTTCCCCATCCAGGACAATCTCTATAGTGAAAAACTGTTTTTT

d_call: -
clone_size: -
v_call: TRBV5-4
j_call: TRBJ2-6
cdr3_aa: CASRETGTGANVLTF
cdr3_nt: TGTGCCAGCAGGGAAACAGGCACTGGGGCCAACGTCCTGACTTTC

d_call: TRBD2
clone_size: -
v_call: TRBV2
j_call: TRBJ2-2
cdr3_aa: CASIGGRYTGELFF
cdr3_nt: TGTGCCAGCATCGGGGGGAGATATACCGGGGAGCTGTTTTTT

d_call: TRBD1
clone_size: -
v_call: TRBV9
j_call: TRBJ1-4
cdr3_aa: CASSARDRADEKLFF
cdr3_nt: TGTGCCAGCAGCGCCCGGGACAGGGCAGATGAAAAACTGTTTTTT

d_call: -
clone_size: -
v_call: TRBV7-2
j_call: TRBJ1-5
cdr3_aa: CASSRIGTGNNQPQHF
cdr3_nt: TGTGCCAGCAGCCGTATCGGTACAGGGAACAATCAGCCCCAGCATTTT

d_call: -
clone_size: -
v_call: TRBV7-3
j_call: TRBJ2-5
cdr3_aa: CASSRRTQETQYF
cdr3_nt: TGTGCCAGCAGCCGACGGACTCAAGAGACCCAGTACTTC

d_call: -
clone_size: -
v_call: TRBV3-1/TRBV3-2
j_call: TRBJ1-2
cdr3_aa: CASSPGSTVGSSGYTF
cdr3_nt: TGTGCCAGCAGCCCTGGATCCACAGTAGGAAGCAGTGGCTACACCTTC

d_call: -
clone_size: -
v_call: TRBV18
j_call: TRBJ2-1
cdr3_aa: CASSPLRESNEQFF
cdr3_nt: TGTGCCAGCTCACCACTGAGGGAAAGTAATGAGCAGTTCTTC

d_call: TRBD2
clone_size: few
v_call: TRBV19
j_call: TRBJ2-1
cdr3_aa: CASNTGGYNEQFF
cdr3_nt: TGTGCCAGTAACACGGGGGGGTACAATGAGCAGTTCTTC